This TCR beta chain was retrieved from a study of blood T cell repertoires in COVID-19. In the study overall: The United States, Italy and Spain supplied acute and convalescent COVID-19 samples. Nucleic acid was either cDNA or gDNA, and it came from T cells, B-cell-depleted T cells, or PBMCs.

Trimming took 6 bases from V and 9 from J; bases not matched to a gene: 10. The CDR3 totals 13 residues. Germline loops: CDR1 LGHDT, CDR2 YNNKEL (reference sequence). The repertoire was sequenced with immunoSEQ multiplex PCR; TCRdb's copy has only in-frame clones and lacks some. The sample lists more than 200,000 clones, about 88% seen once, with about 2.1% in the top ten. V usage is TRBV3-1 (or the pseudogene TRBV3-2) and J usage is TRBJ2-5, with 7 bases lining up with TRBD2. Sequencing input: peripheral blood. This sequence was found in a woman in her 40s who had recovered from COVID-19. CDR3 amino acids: CASSPVGGKAQYF. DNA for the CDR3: TGTGCCAGCAGTCCGGTGGGAGGGAAGGCCCAGTACTTC.